This T cell receptor beta chain originates from a study of T cell responses to AZD1222 COVID-19 vaccine. V lost 4 bases and J lost 1; bases outside the gene matches: 4. CDR1 and CDR2 from the germline V gene are SGHNT and YYREEE (reference sequence). There are 15 residues in the CDR3. Overall study results and limits: Once two AZD1222 doses were given, Spike-specific TCR breadth and depth went up.

Comments on this clone: Its antigen is as yet unknown.

Libraries were prepared by immunoSEQ multiplex PCR; TCRdb keeps only in-frame clonotypes and omits some of them. The sample consists of under 100,000 clones, about 88% of them appearing once. The starting material was peripheral blood, obtained on day 0 of AZD1222 vaccination. The chain joins TRBV5-4 to TRBJ2-1, with TRBD1 matching over 8 bases. The clonotype was recovered from an adult in good health. CDR3 coding DNA: TGTGCCAGCAGCATCGGGACAGGATCCTACAATGAGCAGTTCTTC. Protein sequence: CASSIGTGSYNEQFF.